The 23 T cell receptor beta chains below all came from one sample that was sequenced in a study of T cell changes during pregnancy in multiple sclerosis. Method: immunoSEQ multiplex PCR; TCRdb's copy keeps in-frame clones and lacks some. This table has around 31,000 clones, roughly 91% appearing once. The sample here was CD4+ T cells from peripheral blood mononuclear cells, taken in the second trimester of pregnancy. These receptors came from a female donor with multiple sclerosis, enrolled in a pregnancy study.

V gene TRBV7-2 combines with J gene TRBJ2-1; 8 bases match TRBD2. The V gene's germline CDR1 is SGHTA and CDR2 FQGNSA. There are 16 residues in the CDR3. Trimming took 4 bases from V and 4 from J; bases not matched to a gene: 9. CDR3 residues: CASSYLRLAGYNEQFF. The CDR3 nucleotides read TGTGCCAGCAGCTACCTCAGGCTAGCGGGTTACAATGAGCAGTTCTTC.

The chain combines TRBV6-5 with TRBJ1-1; D possibly corresponds to TRBD1 (5 bases). The CDR3 consists of 14 residues. Trimming stripped 4 bases from V and 1 base from J, with 10 bases between. Germline V lookup: CDR1 MNHEY, CDR2 SVGAGI. As DNA, the CDR3 is TGTGCCAGCAGTTTGTTGGGGGGGAACACTGAAGCTTTCTTT. It codes for CASSLLGGNTEAFF.

The chain employs TRBV28 and TRBJ2-7, with 10 bases fitting TRBD1. Germline V gives CDR1 MDHEN, CDR2 SYDVKM. The junction had 9 bases not matched to a gene; V was cut back by 4 bases and J by 6 bases. This CDR3 is built from 15 residues. The CDR3 DNA reads as TGTGCCAGCAGTTGGACAGGGGGAAGAGCAGCCGAGCAGTACTTC. As protein: CASSWTGGRAAEQYF.

This rearrangement joins TRBV4-2 to TRBJ2-5; 16 nucleotides match TRBD2. This CDR3 is built from 23 residues. CDR1 and CDR2 from the germline V gene are LGHNA and YNFKEQ. Germline trimming cut 2 bases from V and 5 bases from J; bases unmatched to any gene: 23. CDR3 nucleotide sequence: TGTGCCAGCAGCCAAAAAGAAGCTATAGAGGGACTAGCGGGAGGGAAACATTGGGAGACCCAGTACTTC. Its protein product is CASSQKEAIEGLAGGKHWETQYF.

This chain uses TRBV30 with TRBJ1-2; TRBD1 might be the D (5 bases). The CDR3 has 13 amino acids. V gave up 2 bases and J gave up 2 bases, with 9 bases separating them. Germline V gives CDR1 GTSNPN, CDR2 SVGIG (reference sequence). Here the CDR3 DNA reads TGTGCCTGGAGTACAGGTTTGAACTATGGCTACACCTTC. Translating it yields CAWSTGLNYGYTF. The variable domain in full, completed from reference TRBV30 and TRBJ1-2, reads SQTIHQWPATLVQPVGSPLSLECTVEGTSNPNLYWYRQAAGRGLQLLFYSVGIGQISSEVPQNLSASRPQDRQFILSSKKLLLSDSGFYLCAWSTGLNYGYTFGSGTRLTVV.

The rearrangement uses TRBV29-1 and TRBJ2-7; 8 positions agree with TRBD1. The CDR3 consists of 14 residues. The germline V gene has CDR1 SQVTM and CDR2 ANQGSEA. The trim removed 2 bases at V and 4 bases at J, leaving 7 bases unmatched. The CDR3 DNA reads as TGCAGCGTTGAAAAGGGCAGGGGGCAGTACGAGCAGTACTTC. Translated, it gives CSVEKGRGQYEQYF.

The rearrangement links TRBV28 to TRBJ2-3, with 8 positions matching TRBD1. V shed 5 bases and J 5 bases; nucleotides not matched to a gene: 9. The CDR3 is 15 amino acids. CDR1 and CDR2 from the germline V gene are MDHEN and SYDVKM. The CDR3 DNA sequence: TGTGCCAGCAGTACCCGGACAGGGTACGGAGATACGCAGTATTTT. Protein: CASSTRTGYGDTQYF.

This clone was seen a single time. This rearrangement joins TRBV7-2 to TRBJ1-2; 7 bases line up with TRBD1. J gave up 6 bases and V 5 bases, and 9 bases lay outside the gene matches. This CDR3 region has 14 residues. CDR1 is SGHTA and CDR2 is FQGNSA in the germline V gene. The CDR3 bases are TGTGCCAGCAGCCCCAGCAGGACAGGTCATGGCTACACCTTC. Amino acid sequence: CASSPSRTGHGYTF.

This chain links TRBV30 with TRBJ2-3, with 11 positions matching TRBD2. The CDR3 runs to 16 residues. Germline CDR1 is GTSNPN and CDR2 is SVGIG (reference sequence). V was pared by 2 bases and J by 2 bases, with 6 bases of the junction left unmatched. CDR3 sequence reads: CAWSIRGLAVTDTQYF. DNA for the CDR3: TGTGCCTGGAGTATCAGGGGACTAGCGGTCACAGATACGCAGTATTTT.

The chain couples TRBV10-3 to TRBJ2-2; no clear D. From germline, CDR1 is ENHRY and CDR2 SYGVKD. This CDR3 has 14 residues. V shed 3 bases and J shed 3 bases, with 8 bases lying between them. The DNA of the CDR3 is TGTGCCATCAGTGATGGTGGAGACACCGGGGAGCTGTTTTTT. Protein product: CAISDGGDTGELFF.

CDR3 amino acids: CASGANNEQFF. The CDR3 nucleotides are TGTGCCAGCGGGGCGAACAATGAGCAGTTCTTC. The chain links TRBV6-5 to TRBJ2-1; D possibly corresponds to TRBD1 (5 bases). Per germline, CDR1 MNHEY and CDR2 SVGAGI. V lost 8 bases and J 5 bases, leaving 7 bases between the germline ends. The length of the CDR3 is 11 residues.

The gene calls are TRBV5-1 and TRBJ2-7; 8 positions agree with TRBD1. V was pared by 5 bases and J by 0 bases, with 7 bases of the junction left unmatched. Germline-derived CDR1 and CDR2 are SGHRS and YFSETQ. The CDR3 totals 15 residues. Here the CDR3 DNA reads TGCGCCAGCAGTTCCCGGACAGGGAGCTCCTACGAGCAGTACTTC. Translation: CASSSRTGSSYEQYF.

The chain has TRBV7-8 and TRBJ1-2; TRBD1 agrees at 9 bases. V trimming: 5 bases; J trimming: 7 bases; junction bases outside the gene matches: 17. The CDR3 runs 17 residues. CDR1 and CDR2 (germline): SGHVS, FQNEAQ. The CDR3 protein is CASSRGTGMGPGVGYTF. The CDR3 nucleotides read TGTGCCAGCAGCCGGGGGACAGGGATGGGGCCTGGGGTTGGCTACACCTTC.

The V gene is TRBV7-2, the J gene TRBJ2-5; 16 nucleotides align to TRBD2. Germline CDR1 is SGHTA and CDR2 is FQGNSA. The ends lost 5 bases at V and 4 bases at J; junction bases unmatched: 10. The CDR3 has 18 amino acids. CDR3 loop: CASSRPGLAGGAGETQYF. For the CDR3, the DNA is TGTGCCAGCAGCCGCCCGGGACTAGCGGGAGGGGCTGGAGAGACCCAGTACTTC.

This chain connects TRBV7-9 to TRBJ2-1; TRBD2 agrees at 10 bases. Looked up from germline, CDR1 is SEHNR and CDR2 is FQNEAQ (reference sequence). With V trimmed by 4 bases and J by 2 bases, 8 bases remained unmatched. This CDR3 has 17 residues. The CDR3 region has the DNA TGTGCCAGCAGCTGGGCTAGCGGGAGAGCGCCCTACAATGAGCAGTTCTTC. Protein: CASSWASGRAPYNEQFF.

The gene calls are TRBV5-1 and TRBJ2-3; TRBD1 might be the D (6 bases). Germline CDR1 reads SGHRS; CDR2 reads YFSETQ. The CDR3 runs 15 residues. With 1 base removed from V and 2 bases from J, the gap between germline ends came to 11 bases. The CDR3 region is CASSLSMGATDTQYF. The CDR3 DNA follows: TGCGCCAGCAGCTTGAGTATGGGGGCCACAGATACGCAGTATTTT.

The rearrangement joins TRBV6-8 to TRBJ2-1; perhaps TRBD2 as D (6 bases). This CDR3 comprises 17 residues. Germline V gene sequence: CDR1 MNHGY, CDR2 SAAAGT. The V end lost 4 bases, the J end lost 9 bases, and 25 bases lay between the germline ends. CDR3 DNA sequence: TGTGCCAGCAGTTCCCTCGATCCTAGCGTAGCTGCTGGTGAGCAGTTCTTC. Translating it yields CASSSLDPSVAAGEQFF.

Only one count was recorded for this clone. The CDR3 spells CASSESAAQFF. The CDR3, as DNA: TGTGCCAGCAGTGAATCCGCGGCCCAGTTCTTC. V gene TRBV6-1 combines with J gene TRBJ2-1; no clear D. Germline loops: CDR1 MNHNS, CDR2 SASEGT. This CDR3 has 11 amino acids. V lost 2 bases to trimming and J lost 13 bases, with 9 bases between them.

CDR3 sequence (DNA): TGTGCCAGCAGTTTAAGACTCCGCGCCACCTCCTACAATGAGCAGTTCTTC. Protein sequence: CASSLRLRATSYNEQFF. The V gene is TRBV27, the J gene TRBJ2-1; D ambiguous. Germline CDR1 is MNHEY and CDR2 is SMNVEV (reference sequence). V lost 2 bases to trimming and J lost 0 bases, with 14 bases between them. This CDR3 comprises 17 residues.

In DNA form, the CDR3 reads TGTGCCAGCAGCTTATTAGGCGGGAGTACCGATACGCAGTATTTT. It encodes CASSLLGGSTDTQYF. The chain joins TRBV13 to TRBJ2-3; 7 bases fit TRBD2. The CDR3 covers 15 residues. Trimming cost V 2 bases and J 6 bases; bases outside gene matches: 8. Germline CDR1 and CDR2: PRHDT and FYEKMQ (reference sequence).

The J gene is TRBJ2-3, the V gene TRBV2; 7 bases fit TRBD1. This CDR3 spans 18 amino acids. Per germline, CDR1 SNHLY and CDR2 FYNNEI. The V gene end was trimmed by 7 bases and the J gene end by 0 bases; junction bases not matched to a gene: 16. The CDR3 reads CASIREGARHTSTDTQYF. CDR3 nucleotide sequence: TGTGCCAGCATCAGAGAGGGGGCCAGACATACTAGCACAGATACGCAGTATTTT.

The CDR3 sequence: CASSAQGNEQFF. The CDR3 DNA reads as TGTGCCAGCAGCGCACAGGGGAATGAGCAGTTCTTC. The chain carries TRBV2 and TRBJ2-1; 7 bases align to TRBD1. CDR3 length: 12 amino acids. V was pared by 6 bases and J by 7 bases, with 3 bases of the junction left unmatched. Germline CDR1 is SNHLY and CDR2 is FYNNEI.

This chain uses TRBV7-8 with TRBJ2-2, with TRBD2 matching 7 bases. CDR1 and CDR2 from the germline V gene are SGHVS and FQNEAQ. V shed 6 bases, J shed 5 bases, and the junction held 18 bases outside the gene matches. This CDR3 comprises 18 residues. The CDR3 protein is CASRIQAALAVRTGELFF. CDR3 in DNA: TGTGCCAGCAGGATCCAGGCGGCTCTAGCGGTAAGAACCGGGGAGCTGTTTTTT.